The T cell receptor beta chain described here comes from a study of regulatory T cells in long-lasting Graves disease. This clonotype was recorded many times. Its antigen is as yet unknown. Study-wide results and caveats: Persistent patients shared fewer than 3,500 public clonotypes among themselves. Newly diagnosed patients shared fewer, at roughly 1,000.

As for time point: newly diagnosed GD, antithyroid drugs for less than 3 months. Isolated PBMC RNA provided the starting material for the TCR library. Patients met American Thyroid Association criteria for Graves' disease. Both iRepertoire HTBI primers and Arm-PCR of CDR3 regions were used to build the TCR beta libraries. One entry per CDR3 protein results from TCRdb running MiXCR on the multiplex PCR reads. The sample shows hundreds of thousands of distinct CDR3 sequences, about 12% of them seen only once. CDR1 LNHDA and CDR2 SQIVND come from the germline V gene (reference sequence). CDR3 length: 15 amino acids. V lost 5 bases to trimming and J lost 4 bases, with 17 bases between them. The sample was also linked to a second study, of T cells in Graves' hyperthyroidism and ophthalmopathy.

The clonotype was recovered from a woman under 40 with Graves disease. The rearrangement uses TRBV19 and TRBJ1-1; D might be TRBD1 (6 bases). Sequences were derived from peripheral blood mononuclear cells (PBMCs), sampled at new diagnosis, from a patient treated with antithyroid drugs. The DNA of the CDR3 is TGTGCCAGTAGTCCCGTGGGGGCGGGCGGCACTGAAGCTTTCTTT. Amino acids: CASSPVGAGGTEAFF.